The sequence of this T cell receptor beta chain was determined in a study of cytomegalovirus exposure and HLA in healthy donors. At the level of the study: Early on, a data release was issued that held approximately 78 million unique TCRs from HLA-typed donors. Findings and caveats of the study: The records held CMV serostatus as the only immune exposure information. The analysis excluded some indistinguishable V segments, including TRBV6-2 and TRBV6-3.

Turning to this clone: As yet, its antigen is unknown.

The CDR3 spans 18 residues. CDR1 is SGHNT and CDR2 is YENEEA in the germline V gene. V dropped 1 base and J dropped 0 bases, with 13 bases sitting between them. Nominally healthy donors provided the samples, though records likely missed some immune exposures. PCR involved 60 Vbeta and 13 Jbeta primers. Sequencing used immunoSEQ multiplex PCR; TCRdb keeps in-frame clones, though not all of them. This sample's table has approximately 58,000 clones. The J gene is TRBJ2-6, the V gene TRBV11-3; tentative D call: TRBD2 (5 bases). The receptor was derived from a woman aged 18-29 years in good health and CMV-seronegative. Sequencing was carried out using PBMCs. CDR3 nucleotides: TGTGCCAGCAGCTTAGGAAGAGGGTCTTTCTCTGGGGCCAACGTCCTGACTTTC. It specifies CASSLGRGSFSGANVLTF.